This T cell receptor (beta chain) was identified in a study of T cell changes during pregnancy in multiple sclerosis. V trimming: 7 bases; J trimming: 4 bases; junction bases outside the gene matches: 9. The CDR3 length is 15 residues. Germline V gene data show CDR1 as ENHRY and CDR2 as SYGVKD. Sequenced by immunoSEQ multiplex PCR; TCRdb stores in-frame clones only, minus some. Of under 95,000 clones listed, around 94% are singletons. This chain connects TRBV10-3 to TRBJ1-2; 10 bases are a match to TRBD1. Sequenced material: peripheral blood, taken after pregnancy. The sequence was obtained from a female donor with multiple sclerosis, enrolled in a pregnancy study. CDR3 in amino acids: CAITPGQGLPYGYTF. In DNA form, the CDR3 reads TGTGCCATCACCCCGGGACAGGGGCTACCCTATGGCTACACCTTC.